The entry below describes one T cell receptor beta chain. Its antigen is currently not known. The input lacks base qualities; no much larger clone sits a single base away. Library prep was done by the immunoSEQ multiplex PCR assay. A mixture of 60 forward primers for TCR Vbeta segments and 13 reverse primers for TCR Jbeta segments was used in the multiplex PCR. The CDR3 region of rearranged TCR beta genes was amplified from genomic DNA with a multiplex PCR assay. Amplified TCR beta libraries were sequenced as 87-base-pair reads on the Illumina HiSeq System. Under the source paper's analysis protocol: A later analysis tallied around 82 million unique TCR beta chains across the 666 repertoires, and around 10 million of those chains were shared by two or more donors. A nearest-neighbor algorithm error-corrected the raw reads and collapsed the reads into unique sequences, merging closely related sequences to remove PCR and sequencing errors. CDR3 sequences were aligned to IMGT reference sequences to assign V, D and J gene segments. For a sequence to be retained, a match of at least six nucleotides was required to both a V gene segment and a J gene segment. A rearrangement was called productive if the CDR3 had no stop codons and remained in frame with V and J, and every other rearrangement was called non-productive. Following IMGT convention, CDR3 was defined as the stretch from the second conserved V-encoded cysteine up to the conserved J-encoded phenylalanine. Sequences without an unambiguous match to a single V gene segment were excluded from the earlier analysis of approximately 600 of the donors. In an earlier analysis of 450 to 700 of the donors, V segments were called functional above 56.7% productive rearrangements and were called segregating when the between-donor standard deviation exceeded 5%. A statistical classification framework was developed to diagnose cytomegalovirus status using the catalog of TCR beta chain sequences. In a later analysis, V and J genes were assigned by comparing TCR nucleotide sequences against IMGT/GENE-DB human TR gene sequences. The TCRdist pipeline was used in a later analysis to assign CDR3 sequences and most-parsimonious VDJ recombination scenarios. In a later analysis, each TCR beta chain was defined by its CDR3 amino acid sequence together with its V-gene family, and reads without a unique V-gene family were excluded. As a way to deal with suspected cross-contamination and a sequencing artifact, a later analysis dropped 450 to 600 nucleotide sequences that were highly shared and had low generation probability. For each public chain, a later analysis derived a clonal expansion index from normalized ranks of inferred template counts within each repertoire. Generation probabilities in a later analysis came from a VDJ recombination model fitted to out-of-frame rearrangements, and those results were checked against IGoR. In a later analysis, TCR-TCR, TCR-HLA and TCR-CMV co-occurrence was scored with hypergeometric tests, and a repertoire-size bias correction was applied to TCR pairs. In a later analysis, false discovery rates were estimated by permuting HLA or CMV assignments 20 times. In a later analysis, co-occurring TCRs were grouped using DBSCAN, with TCRdist sequence similarity added in when clustering inside HLA-allele-positive subsets. For co-occurrence clustering, repertoires with fewer than 30,000 or more than 120,000 public chains were excluded, along with about five repertoires with anomalous nucleotide sharing. This is the immuneACCESS table as TCRdb keeps it, with only in-frame sequences that have V and J called. A part of the clones is gone; compared with another copy, unresolved V genes explain less than half, and the rest is unexplained. V and J calls and clone size are given by that table; D and trimming were obtained from the DNA. This sample has about 140,000 clones in its table, and 65% to 70% of those were observed once. Of the sample, approximately 1.6% is held by the ten largest clones.

At the junction V is shortened by 1 base and J by 4 bases; bases outside the gene matches: 7. The germline V gene encodes CDR1 SGHTA and CDR2 FQGTGA. The CDR3, from cysteine to phenylalanine, totals 15 residues. The only DNA kept is the CDR3, 45 bases in frame from the first base. This sample is part of a study of cytomegalovirus exposure and HLA in healthy donors (dated by TCRdb to about 2017). Regarding the study in general: An earlier analysis of approximately 640 of the donors reported 276 Gb of sequence data and roughly 110 million unique TCR beta sequences from 150 million to 200 million T cells. An early release covering around 630 HLA-typed donors comprised approximately 300 gigabases of sequencing data and tens of millions of unique TCR sequences. Among the roughly 410 genotyped donors, around 81% belonged to the genetic ancestry cluster associated with self-reported Caucasian donors. The aim of the study was to test whether cataloging public T cell receptors could identify signatures of past pathogen exposure. The T cell repertoires of several hundred subjects were profiled by immunosequencing and related to cytomegalovirus serostatus. Along with the approximately 650-subject first cohort, a separate validation cohort of approximately 110 different subjects was used. To predict cytomegalovirus infection status, the study brought together high-throughput TCR immunosequencing, statistical association of individual TCRs with disease status, and machine learning. In a later analysis, previously published TCR beta repertoires from hundreds of donors were re-analyzed and high-resolution HLA genotyping was added so that TCR occurrence patterns could be studied. In the later analysis, no new phenotypic data were used to find candidate immune exposures; instead, reliance was placed on TCR beta sequences and their occurrence across donors. To decide whether each TCR beta V gene segment behaved as functional or pseudogenic, an earlier analysis of fewer than 750 of the donors relied on high-throughput TCR beta sequencing. Donor age, sex, ethnicity and CMV serostatus were compiled alongside the repertoire data. Genome-wide SNP genotypes for about three fifths of the roughly 670 donors were used in a later genetic analysis, which treated that subset as a discovery cohort. All discovery cohort repertoires had been generated using a single sequencing platform. HLA typing covered class I and class II loci at four-digit resolution. The number of typed donors differed by locus: about 620-630 for A, B, C, DRB1 and DQB1; some 500 for DQA1; around 580 for DPA1; and 400 to 480 for DPB1. About 5 DR-DQ haplotypes were handled as single units for association and clustering, since linkage in the cohort was strong. Among almost 400 genotyped donors of the cohort, an average of roughly 240,000 unique TCR beta nucleotide sequences were sequenced per donor, about a sixth of them non-productive. Results and caveats for the whole study, not just this receptor: Assigning TCR associations to individual alleles was difficult when HLA alleles, especially DR and DQ, strongly co-occurred. In a later genetic analysis, fewer N-insertions in productive TCRs were reported among donors in an Asian-associated ancestry cluster than the roughly 700-donor mean. Because counts were too low, seventeen rarely observed V segments, including chromosome 9 orphons, were excluded from the earlier analysis of 587 of the donors. In a later analysis, several top co-occurrence clusters were reported to appear linked to parvovirus B19, influenza, CMV and Epstein-Barr virus. In a later analysis, the rate of TCR association differed among HLA loci, with DRB1 alleles having the most associated TCRs and HLA-C alleles having the fewest. The study listed 150 to 200 TCR beta chains as associated with cytomegalovirus. The authors suggested that the approach could potentially be generalized to other disease states and immunological phenotypes. In a later analysis, most CMV-associated TCR beta chains were found to appear HLA-restricted, with HLA associations seemingly driven largely by CMV exposure. An earlier analysis of approximately 530 of the donors showed that most TCR beta V segments appeared in productive rearrangements either about 87% or about 30% of the time, which broadly matched IMGT annotations. A further reported finding was that TCR beta sequences accurately predicted the HLA-A and HLA-B alleles for most subjects in the first cohort. A few of the identified cytomegalovirus-associated TCR beta chains were confirmed in vitro to be specific for cytomegalovirus antigens. The sequencing pipeline was judged likely to have produced a cluster of highly shared sequence variants as a technical artifact. For the cohort, immune exposure information was limited to CMV serostatus. Linkage disequilibrium might explain the correlated functional status among segregating V segments, but an unknown experimental factor could not be excluded. Because some donors lacked HLA typing at each locus, the association tests relied only on the typed subset. While some public TCRs were present in many individuals, most TCR sequences turned up only very rarely across donors. Because the 87-base-pair reads could not distinguish some IMGT-functional V segments, including TRBV6-2 and TRBV6-3, those segments were excluded. This cohort had only TCR beta chains sequenced, and the lack of alpha or paired-chain data limited which features could be detected. The classifier was reported to diagnose cytomegalovirus status with high specificity and sensitivity in both the original cohort and the validation cohort. The presence/absence analyses assumed that sequencing depth was roughly uniform across donors, and that assumption may not be true. A later analysis associated 15,000 or so TCR beta sequences with specific HLA alleles at a false discovery rate of 0.05. In a later analysis, HLA-associated TCR beta chains were found to be more clonally expanded and to have lower generation probabilities than equally common non-associated chains. An association between a missense DCLRE1C variant and V-gene and J-gene trimming of TCR beta chains was found in a later genetic analysis and replicated in an independent cohort.

The cohort was made up of several hundred healthy bone marrow donors. All cohort members were sampled while nominally healthy, although unrecorded immune exposures were likely present. Of the 600 to 750 cohort members, approximately 290 had a positive CMV serostatus and about 360 had a negative one, while no CMV serostatus was recorded for the donor. Each donor provided a peripheral blood sample, and peripheral blood mononuclear cells were used for TCR beta sequencing. The Qiagen DNeasy Blood Extraction Kit was used to extract genomic DNA from the blood cell samples. The TCR originated in a human donor in good health. The source material was PBMCs. This sequence uses TRBV7-3 and TRBJ2-7, with TRBD1 matching 7 junction bases. In nucleotide form, the sequence is TGTGCCAGCAGCTTAAAGGGGGCAGGGGAGTACGAGCAGTACTTC. This yields the protein CASSLKGAGEYEQYF.